The 5 T cell receptor beta chains in this list originate from one sample, sequenced in a study of regulatory T cells in long-lasting Graves disease. Time point indicated: persistent/refractory GD, antithyroid drugs over 5 years with positive TRAb. PBMCs provided the RNA from which the TCR library was made. Building the TCR beta libraries relied on iRepertoire HTBI primers, and CDR3 regions underwent Arm-PCR. From the multiplex PCR reads, TCRdb called clonotypes with MiXCR, one entry per CDR3 protein. The sample includes 500,000 to 700,000 distinct CDR3 sequences, approximately 31% of them seen just once. Sequences were derived from peripheral blood mononuclear cells (PBMCs), sampled when the disease was refractory, from a patient treated with antithyroid drugs. The receptors come from a female donor with Graves disease.

The rearrangement links TRBV11-2 to TRBJ1-1, with 8 bases that match TRBD1. Per the germline V gene, CDR1 is SGHAT and CDR2 is FQNNGV. The junction had 12 bases not matched to a gene; V was cut back by 1 base and J by 2 bases. The CDR3 totals 18 residues. This CDR3 reads CASSLGLSRGRVNTEAFF. Here the CDR3 DNA reads TGTGCCAGCAGCTTAGGTCTTTCCAGGGGGCGCGTTAACACTGAAGCTTTCTTT.

This clonotype was recorded at least ten times. The V and J genes are TRBV2 and TRBJ1-4; no firm D call. V was trimmed by 3 bases and J by 8 bases, leaving 13 bases between them. The germline gives CDR1 SNHLY, CDR2 FYNNEI. The CDR3 totals 14 residues. The CDR3 region has the DNA TGTGCCAGCAGTGAGAGCCTCGCCGGAGAAAAACTGTTTTTT. This gives the protein CASSESLAGEKLFF.

In its sample, this clonotype was seen a few times. This sequence joins TRBV27 and TRBJ1-1, with 8 bases that match TRBD1. Germline V gene lookup returns CDR1 MNHEY and CDR2 SMNVEV (reference sequence). The CDR3 is made up of 15 amino acids. After removal of 1 base from V and 9 bases from J, the junction contained 10 bases not matched to a gene. CDR3 in DNA: TGTGCCAGCAGTTTATTGGAGACAGGGGAGAGGAAAGCTTTCTTT. This gives the protein CASSLLETGERKAFF.

This clonotype was counted a few times. The V gene is TRBV19, the J gene TRBJ1-4; D remains ambiguous. The CDR3 covers 16 residues. V was shortened by 0 bases and J by 8 bases, with 16 bases between the two germline ends. CDR1 and CDR2 from the germline V gene are LNHDA and SQIVND (reference sequence). The CDR3 sequence: CASSIDTAAPGEKLFF. CDR3 DNA sequence: TGTGCCAGTAGTATAGATACCGCAGCGCCGGGCGAAAAACTGTTTTTT.

This clonotype showed up many times. The chain links TRBV28 to TRBJ1-5, with D perhaps matching TRBD1 (6 bases). V was pared by 4 bases and J by 0 bases, with 13 bases between. Germline V gene sequence: CDR1 MDHEN, CDR2 SYDVKM. The CDR3 extends over 16 amino acids. The CDR3 nucleotides are TGTGCCAGCAGTTCTCGGACAGACTATAGCAATCAGCCCCAGCATTTT. Its protein product is CASSSRTDYSNQPQHF.